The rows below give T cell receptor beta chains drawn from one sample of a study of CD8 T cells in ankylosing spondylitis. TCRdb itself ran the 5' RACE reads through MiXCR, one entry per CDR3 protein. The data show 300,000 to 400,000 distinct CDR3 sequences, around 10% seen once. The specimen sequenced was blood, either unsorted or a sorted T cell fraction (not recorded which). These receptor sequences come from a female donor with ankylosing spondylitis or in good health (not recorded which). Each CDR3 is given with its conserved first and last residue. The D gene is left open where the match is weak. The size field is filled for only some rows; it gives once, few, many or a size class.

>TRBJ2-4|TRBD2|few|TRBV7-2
TGTGCCAGCAGCTCCAGAGCGGGGGTAGCCAAAAACATTCAGTACTTC
CASSSRAGVAKNIQYF
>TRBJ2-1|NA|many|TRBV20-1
TGCAGTGCTAGAGGGACGACAGCATTCAATGAGCAGTTCTTC
CSARGTTAFNEQFF
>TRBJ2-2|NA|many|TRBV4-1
TGCGCCAGCGCCCCGGGACCGAACACCGGGGAGCTGTTTTTT
CASAPGPNTGELFF
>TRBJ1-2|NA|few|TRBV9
TGTGCCAGCAGCGTAGCTGAGGGAAATGGCTACACCTTC
CASSVAEGNGYTF
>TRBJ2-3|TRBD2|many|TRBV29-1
TGCAGCGTTGAAGCTAGACTAGCGGGAGTCGCAGATACGCAGTATTTT
CSVEARLAGVADTQYF
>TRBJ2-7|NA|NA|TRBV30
TGTGCCTGGAATCCCAGACTGGTAAGCTCCTACGAGCAGTACTTC
CAWNPRLVSSYEQYF
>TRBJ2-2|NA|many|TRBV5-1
TGCGCCAGCAGCTCAGGCGTGGTACAGGGAGATGGTGCCGGGGAGCTGTTTTTT
CASSSGVVQGDGAGELFF
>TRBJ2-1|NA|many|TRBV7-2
TGTGCCAGCAGCGAAGCTTATCGGAATGAGCAGTTCTTC
CASSEAYRNEQFF
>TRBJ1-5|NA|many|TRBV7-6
TGTGCCAGCAGCTTAGGGGCACCAGGGCAGCCCCAGCATTTT
CASSLGAPGQPQHF
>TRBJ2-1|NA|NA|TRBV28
TGTGCCATACTAGGGAGCTCCTACAATGAGCAGTTCTTC
CAILGSSYNEQFF
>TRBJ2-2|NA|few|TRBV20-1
TGCAGTGCTAGACTGGAGTACACCGGGGAGCTGTTTTTT
CSARLEYTGELFF
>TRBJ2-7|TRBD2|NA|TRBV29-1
TGCAGCTCAAAGCGCCGGGCTAGCGGAGACTACGAGCAGTACTTC
CSSKRRASGDYEQYF
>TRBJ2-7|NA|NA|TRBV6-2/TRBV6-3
TGTGCCAGCAGTTACGCCTCGGGAGTCCCCCCCTACGAGCAGTACTTC
CASSYASGVPPYEQYF
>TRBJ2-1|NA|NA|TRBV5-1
TGCGCCAGCAGCACCTACAGCCAAAGTCCCAATGAGCAGTTCTTC
CASSTYSQSPNEQFF
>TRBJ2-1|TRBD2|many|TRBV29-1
TGCAGCGTTGAACCGGGAGGGCCCTATGAGCAGTTCTTC
CSVEPGGPYEQFF
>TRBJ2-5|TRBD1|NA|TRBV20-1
TGCAGTGCTAGGAAGCCAGGGGGTCCGCAGACCCAGTACTTC
CSARKPGGPQTQYF
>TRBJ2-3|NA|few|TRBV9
TGTGCCAGCAGCGTAGTGGGACCCGGAGGGGGGGTCGATACGCAGTATTTT
CASSVVGPGGGVDTQYF
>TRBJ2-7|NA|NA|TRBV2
TGTGCCAGCAGAGACTTGGTGGGGGGTCCATACGAGCAGTACTTC
CASRDLVGGPYEQYF
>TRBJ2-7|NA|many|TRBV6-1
TGTGCCAGCAGCCATCAGGGGTCGCCCTACGAGCAGTACTTC
CASSHQGSPYEQYF
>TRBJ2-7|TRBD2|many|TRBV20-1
TGCAGTGCTATACCTAGCGGGAGTAGCTCCGAGCAGTACTTC
CSAIPSGSSSEQYF
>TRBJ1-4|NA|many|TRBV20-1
TGCAGTGCTGAGCGGGGTGTTGGGGAAAAACTGTTTTTT
CSAERGVGEKLFF
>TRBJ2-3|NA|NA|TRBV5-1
TGCGCCAGCAGCCCCACGATGGGAGATACGCAGTATTTT
CASSPTMGDTQYF
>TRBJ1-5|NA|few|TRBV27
TGTGCCAGCAGTTCTCAGGGGAACGGGCAGCCCCAGCATTTT
CASSSQGNGQPQHF
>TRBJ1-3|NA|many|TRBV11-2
TGTGCCAGCAGGAGGGGGGGCGGACGCTCTGGAAACACCATATATTTT
CASRRGGGRSGNTIYF
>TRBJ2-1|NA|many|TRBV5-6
TGTGCCAGCCAGTTGCCCATACTAGCCGCCTACAATGAGCAGTTCTTC
CASQLPILAAYNEQFF
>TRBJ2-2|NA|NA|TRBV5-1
TGCGCCAGCAGCTTGCTCCCTGACAACACCGGGGAGCTGTTTTTT
CASSLLPDNTGELFF
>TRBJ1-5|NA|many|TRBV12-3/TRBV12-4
TGTGCCAGCAGTTTTGGTGGTCAGCCCCAGCATTTT
CASSFGGQPQHF
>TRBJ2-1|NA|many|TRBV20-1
TGCAGTGCTGAGGGTAGGGCCAATGAGCAGTTCTTC
CSAEGRANEQFF
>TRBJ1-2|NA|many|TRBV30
TGTGCCTGGAGTGTATTTCTCGGGGGTGGCTACACCTTC
CAWSVFLGGGYTF
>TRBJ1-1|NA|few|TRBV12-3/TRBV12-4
TGTGCCAGCAGTTTAGTGGGGACGGGTGAAGCTTTCTTT
CASSLVGTGEAFF
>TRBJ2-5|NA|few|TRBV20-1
TGCAGTGCTAAGGACTTACAAGAGACCCAGTACTTC
CSAKDLQETQYF
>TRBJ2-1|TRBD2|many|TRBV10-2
TGCGCCAGCAGTAGGACTAGGGGTCCCCGCTACAATGAGCAGTTCTTC
CASSRTRGPRYNEQFF
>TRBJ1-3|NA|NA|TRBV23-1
TGCGCCAGCAGTCAATCCGGCAGAAATTCTGGAAACACCATATATTTT
CASSQSGRNSGNTIYF
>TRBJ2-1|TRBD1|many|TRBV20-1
TGCAGTGCTAAAATTCCCGGGACAGCCTACAATGAGCAGTTCTTC
CSAKIPGTAYNEQFF
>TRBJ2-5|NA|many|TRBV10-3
TGTGCCATCAGTGAGGGTAAAGGTAGAGAGACCCAGTACTTC
CAISEGKGRETQYF
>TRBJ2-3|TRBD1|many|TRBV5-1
TGCGCCAGCAACATAGGGGGCCCTAGCACAGATACGCAGTATTTT
CASNIGGPSTDTQYF
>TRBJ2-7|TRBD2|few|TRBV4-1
TGCGCCAGCAGCCACCTCGGGACTACCTCCTACGAGCAGTACTTC
CASSHLGTTSYEQYF
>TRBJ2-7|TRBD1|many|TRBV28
TGTGCCAGCAGTTATACCGGGACAGGGGATAAGGAGCAGTACTTC
CASSYTGTGDKEQYF
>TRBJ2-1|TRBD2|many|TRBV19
TGTGCCAGTAGTAAACTAGCGGGAGTCTTGGATGAGCAGTTCTTC
CASSKLAGVLDEQFF
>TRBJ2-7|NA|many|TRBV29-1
TGCAGCGTTACGACAAGGGCGGACTACGAGCAGTACTTC
CSVTTRADYEQYF
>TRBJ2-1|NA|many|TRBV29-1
TGCAGCGTTGAGAGACTAGGGGGAAATGAGCAGTTCTTC
CSVERLGGNEQFF
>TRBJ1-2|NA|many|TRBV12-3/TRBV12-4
TGTGCCAGCAGCCCGACAGTTAACTATGGCTACACCTTC
CASSPTVNYGYTF
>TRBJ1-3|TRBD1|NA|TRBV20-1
TGCAGTGCGGAACAGGGGGTGGATGGAAACACCATATATTTT
CSAEQGVDGNTIYF
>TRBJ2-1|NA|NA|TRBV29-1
TGCAGCGCGAGGGTCGGGGGAGCCAACTACAATGAGCAGTTCTTC
CSARVGGANYNEQFF
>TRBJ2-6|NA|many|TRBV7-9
TGTGCCAGCAGCTTTTACGGGAGCTTTTCTGGGGCCAACGTCCTGACTTTC
CASSFYGSFSGANVLTF
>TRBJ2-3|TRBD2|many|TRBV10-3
TGTGCCATCAGTGGAACGACTAGCGCGACACCGACAGATACGCAGTATTTT
CAISGTTSATPTDTQYF
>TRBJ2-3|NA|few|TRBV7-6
TGTGCCAGCAGCCAACGGAGGGGGACAGATACGCAGTATTTT
CASSQRRGTDTQYF
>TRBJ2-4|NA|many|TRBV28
TGTGCCAGCAGCCCCGCCGGGGGCGTAAACATTCAGTACTTC
CASSPAGGVNIQYF
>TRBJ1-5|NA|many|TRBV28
TGTGCCAGCAGTTTACGACAGATTTATCAGCCCCAGCATTTT
CASSLRQIYQPQHF
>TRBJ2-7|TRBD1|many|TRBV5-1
TGCGCCAGCAGCTTTACGGGACAGGTTTACGAGCAGTACTTC
CASSFTGQVYEQYF